The 31 T cell receptor beta chains in this list originate from one sample, sequenced in a study of Tregs in tolerant kidney transplant recipients. TCRdb keeps only in-frame clones here, not all; method: immunoSEQ multiplex PCR. The sample holds about 100,000 clones; around 90% are singletons and the top ten take just under 0.35%. Sample: CD4+ T cells from blood, taken before the transplant. These receptors were taken from a human donor who received a combined kidney and bone marrow transplant.

The chain couples TRBV6-4 to TRBJ1-6; 11 bases agree with TRBD1. The CDR3 runs to 16 residues. Germline V gives CDR1 MRHNA, CDR2 SNTAGT. Unmatched junction bases numbered 9, after V lost 7 bases and J lost 7 bases. CDR3 amino acids: CASTGSRDRGNSPLHF. The CDR3 region has the DNA TGTGCCAGCACCGGCAGTAGGGACAGGGGGAATTCACCCCTCCACTTT.

This chain connects TRBV6-6 to TRBJ1-2; D is perhaps TRBD1 (6 bases). V was pared by 7 bases and J by 2 bases, with 14 bases between. This CDR3 spans 14 amino acids. The germline gives CDR1 MNHNY, CDR2 SVGAGI (reference sequence). The CDR3 DNA is TGTGCCAGCACTCCGGGCAGGGGAAACTATGGCTACACCTTC. Amino acids: CASTPGRGNYGYTF.

This chain uses TRBV5-1 with TRBJ2-3, with 12 bases lining up with TRBD2. CDR1 is SGHRS, CDR2 YFSETQ, per germline. CDR3 length: 14 residues. V trimming: 4 bases; J trimming: 5 bases; junction bases outside the gene matches: 2. The CDR3 bases are TGCGCCAGCAGCCCACTAGCGGGGGGAGATACGCAGTATTTT. It translates to CASSPLAGGDTQYF.

This chain joins TRBV6-1 and TRBJ1-5, with 8 bases that match TRBD1. The germline V gene encodes CDR1 MNHNS and CDR2 SASEGT. V was clipped by 5 bases and J by 7 bases; unmatched bases: 10. The CDR3 has 15 residues. CDR3 sequence (DNA): TGTGCCAGCAGTCTGACCGGACAGGGACGGCAGCCCCAGCATTTT. Translation: CASSLTGQGRQPQHF.

In the case of this clone: A junction boundary mismatches the germline segment, possibly from a read error. The CDR3 reads CVSSATGATEAFF. The CDR3 nucleotides are TGTGTCAGCAGTGCAACAGGGGCCACTGAAGCTTTCTTT. The rearrangement links TRBV6-4 to TRBJ1-1; the match to TRBD1 covers 7 bases. The germline gives CDR1 MRHNA, CDR2 SNTAGT. This CDR3 region has 13 residues.

The chain couples TRBV6-5 to TRBJ2-7; D not certain. Germline values: CDR1 MNHEY, CDR2 SVGAGI. This CDR3 spans 13 amino acids. Deletions cut 0 bases from V and 6 bases from J, with 9 bases between. The CDR3 DNA is TGTGCCAGCAGTTACTCCCCCCCGGGCGAGCAGTACTTC. It specifies CASSYSPPGEQYF.

This clone was observed a few times. The J gene is TRBJ2-7, the V gene TRBV14; tentative D call: TRBD1 (5 bases). The length of the CDR3 is 14 residues. CDR1 is SGHDN and CDR2 is FVKESK in the germline V gene. The germline V and J ends were trimmed by 2 bases and 6 bases, with 14 bases remaining between them. In DNA, the CDR3 is TGTGCCAGCAGCCAACTATTCAGGGTCGGCGAGCAGTACTTC. This gives the protein CASSQLFRVGEQYF.

The chain employs TRBV7-2 and TRBJ2-7; TRBD2 is a possible D gene (5 bases). The CDR3 length is 12 residues. The germline V and J ends were trimmed by 1 base and 9 bases, with 10 bases remaining between them. CDR1 SGHTA and CDR2 FQGNSA come from the germline V gene. The CDR3 is CASSLVGLGQYF. The CDR3 DNA follows: TGTGCCAGCAGCTTAGTTGGACTGGGGCAGTACTTC.

This chain joins TRBV5-1 and TRBJ1-1, with D possibly TRBD1 on 5 matching bases. Deletions cut 6 bases from V and 1 base from J, with 16 bases between. Germline CDR1 reads SGHRS; CDR2 reads YFSETQ. The CDR3 extends over 15 amino acids. CDR3 bases: TGCGCCAGCACCATAACGCCAGGGAAGAACACTGAAGCTTTCTTT. This codes for CASTITPGKNTEAFF.

The CDR3, as DNA: TGTGCCAGCAGCTTAAGGACTAGCGGGGGGCCATATGAGACCCAGTACTTC. Translation: CASSLRTSGGPYETQYF. This chain joins TRBV7-8 and TRBJ2-5, with 14 positions matching TRBD2. The junction had 7 bases not matched to a gene; V was cut back by 2 bases and J by 5 bases. The CDR3 runs to 17 residues. The germline gives CDR1 SGHVS, CDR2 FQNEAQ.

The chain links TRBV6-1 to TRBJ2-7; 8 bases map to TRBD1. The CDR3 is made up of 15 amino acids. The ends lost 5 bases at V and 3 bases at J; junction bases unmatched: 9. The germline CDR1 and CDR2 sequences are MNHNS and SASEGT. The CDR3 loop reads CASSSQGAPLYEQYF. In nucleotides, the CDR3 is TGTGCCAGCAGTTCCCAGGGGGCCCCCCTCTACGAGCAGTACTTC.

The rearrangement links TRBV5-8 to TRBJ1-3, with a tentative D call TRBD1 (6 bases). Trimming took 4 bases from V and 2 from J, leaving 16 bases between them. The CDR3 has 16 amino acids. Germline V gene lookup returns CDR1 SGHTS and CDR2 YDEGEE. The CDR3 here is CASSQTNRVAGNTIYF. The CDR3 bases are TGTGCCAGCAGCCAAACCAACAGGGTCGCTGGAAACACCATATATTTT.

The chain combines TRBV5-1 with TRBJ2-7, with 8 bases matching TRBD1. The CDR3 consists of 16 residues. From germline, CDR1 is SGHRS and CDR2 YFSETQ. J lost 1 base, V lost 1 base, and 7 bases had no gene match. The CDR3 nucleotides are TGCGCCAGCAGCTTGAACGGACAGGGAGTTTCCTACGAGCAGTACTTC. Its translation is CASSLNGQGVSYEQYF.

This chain links TRBV19 with TRBJ1-1; 8 bases match TRBD1. The germline CDR1 and CDR2 sequences are LNHDA and SQIVND (reference sequence). CDR3 length: 12 amino acids. J gave up 10 bases and V 1 base, and 2 bases lay outside the gene matches. In DNA, the CDR3 is TGTGCCAGTAGTATAGTCACAGGGGGAGCTTTCTTT. Translating it yields CASSIVTGGAFF.

The chain carries TRBV10-3 and TRBJ2-1; 8 positions match TRBD2. The junction had 2 bases not matched to a gene; V was cut back by 2 bases and J by 5 bases. Germline CDR1 and CDR2: ENHRY and SYGVKD. This CDR3 contains 14 residues. The CDR3 nucleotides are TGTGCCATCAGTGAGACTAGCGGCCACAATGAGCAGTTCTTC. Translating gives CAISETSGHNEQFF.

This chain connects TRBV7-2 to TRBJ2-4, with 8 nucleotides matching TRBD1. Germline CDR1 is SGHTA and CDR2 is FQGNSA. The trim removed 0 bases at V and 1 base at J, leaving 8 bases unmatched. The CDR3 has 18 residues. The CDR3 protein is CASSLAHGQGWAKNIQYF. CDR3 DNA: TGTGCCAGCAGCTTAGCGCACGGACAGGGTTGGGCCAAAAACATTCAGTACTTC.

CDR3 DNA: TGTGCCAGCAGCTTAACCGGGACAGGGGTCGGCTATGGCTACACCTTC. Translating it yields CASSLTGTGVGYGYTF. The chain couples TRBV7-2 to TRBJ1-2, with 10 bases that match TRBD1. CDR1 and CDR2 (germline): SGHTA, FQGNSA. After removal of 2 bases from V and 4 bases from J, the junction contained 7 bases not matched to a gene. CDR3 length equals 16 residues. The full variable domain, with the rest looked up from reference TRBV7-2 and TRBJ1-2, is GAGVSQSPSNKVTEKGKDVELRCDPISGHTALYWYRQSLGQGLEFLIYFQGNSAPDKSGLPSDRFSAERTGGSVSTLTIQRTQQEDSAVYLCASSLTGTGVGYGYTFGSGTRLTVV.

This sequence joins TRBV5-1 and TRBJ2-3; 11 bases align to TRBD2. The CDR3 totals 18 residues. CDR1 and CDR2 (germline): SGHRS, YFSETQ. The V gene end was trimmed by 0 bases and the J gene end by 0 bases; junction bases not matched to a gene: 6. In nucleotides, the CDR3 is TGCGCCAGCAGCTTGGCCTTAGCGGGGGGGCCGAGCACAGATACGCAGTATTTT. This sequence encodes CASSLALAGGPSTDTQYF.

This chain links TRBV4-1 with TRBJ1-4, with D perhaps TRBD1 (6 bases). V was clipped by 0 bases and J by 6 bases, with 14 bases between them. The germline gives CDR1 MGHRA, CDR2 YSYEKL. This CDR3 comprises 16 residues. The CDR3 protein is CASSQEGAKVYEKLFF. DNA for the CDR3: TGCGCCAGCAGCCAAGAGGGGGCGAAAGTCTATGAAAAACTGTTTTTT.

The chain links TRBV7-7 to TRBJ2-4; weak D call: TRBD2 (5 bases). The CDR3 covers 16 residues. Trimming pared 5 bases from V and 0 bases from J, leaving 14 bases between. From germline, CDR1 is SSHAT and CDR2 FNYEAQ (reference sequence). This CDR3 is CASSPASGTAKNIQYF. For the CDR3, the DNA is TGTGCCAGCAGCCCGGCCAGCGGAACAGCCAAAAACATTCAGTACTTC.

The sample holds a few counts of this clone. This rearrangement joins TRBV6-6 to TRBJ2-5; 13 positions match TRBD2. Germline-derived CDR1 and CDR2 are MNHNY and SVGAGI (reference sequence). The CDR3 is 15 residues long. V lost 5 bases to trimming and J lost 2 bases; unmatched junction nucleotides: 2. CDR3 sequence reads: CASSRTSGGQETQYF. Here the CDR3 DNA reads TGTGCCAGCAGTAGGACTAGCGGGGGACAAGAGACCCAGTACTTC.

This chain uses TRBV6-1 with TRBJ2-1; the D gene is possibly TRBD2 (5 bases). Germline CDR1 and CDR2: MNHNS and SASEGT. Trimming cost V 5 bases and J 7 bases, with 12 bases left between them. The CDR3 totals 13 residues. DNA of the CDR3: TGTGCCAGCAGTCCCCTTCGGAGGAATGAGCAGTTCTTC. It specifies CASSPLRRNEQFF.

The chain employs TRBV11-2 and TRBJ2-1, with 8 bases aligning to TRBD2. This CDR3 has 16 residues. The germline CDR1 and CDR2 sequences are SGHAT and FQNNGV. J was trimmed by 3 bases and V by 1 base; bases with no gene match: 5. CDR3 in amino acids: CASSLVSGGGYNEQFF. The DNA of the CDR3 is TGTGCCAGCAGCTTAGTGTCCGGGGGGGGCTACAATGAGCAGTTCTTC. Combining the CDR3 with reference TRBV11-2 and TRBJ2-1 gives the whole variable domain EAGVAQSPRYKIIEKRQSVAFWCNPISGHATLYWYQQILGQGPKLLIQFQNNGVVDDSQLPKDRFSAERLKGVDSTLKIQPAKLEDSAVYLCASSLVSGGGYNEQFFGPGTRLTVL.

This clone was observed a handful of times. V and J are TRBV14 and TRBJ2-3; D may be TRBD2 (5 bases). Trimming removed 0 bases at V and 13 bases at J, with 14 bases between. Looked up from germline, CDR1 is SGHDN and CDR2 is FVKESK. The CDR3 consists of 13 residues. The CDR3: CASSQDRGLVKYF. Here the CDR3 DNA reads TGTGCCAGCAGCCAAGATCGCGGACTCGTCAAGTATTTT. Full variable domain (outside the CDR3, taken from reference TRBV14 and TRBJ2-3): EAGVTQFPSHSVIEKGQTVTLRCDPISGHDNLYWYRRVMGKEIKFLLHFVKESKQDESGMPNNRFLAERTGGTYSTLKVQPAELEDSGVYFCASSQDRGLVKYFGPGTRLTVL.

The V and J genes are TRBV18 and TRBJ2-3; D possibly corresponds to TRBD1 (5 bases). The V gene lost 6 bases and the J gene lost 1 base, with 14 bases spanning the gap. The CDR3 is made up of 15 amino acids. CDR1 KGHSH and CDR2 LQKENI come from the germline V gene. CDR3 amino acids: CASSPQRQRTDTQYF. The CDR3 DNA reads as TGTGCCAGCTCTCCCCAACGACAGCGCACAGATACGCAGTATTTT.

V and J are TRBV19 and TRBJ1-1, with 9 bases that match TRBD1. The CDR3 spans 12 residues. With V trimmed by 7 bases and J by 9 bases, 6 bases remained unmatched. Germline CDR1 is LNHDA and CDR2 is SQIVND (reference sequence). The CDR3 spells CASTPQGAQAFF. CDR3 in DNA: TGTGCCAGTACCCCACAGGGGGCCCAAGCTTTCTTT.

The CDR3 DNA is TGCGCCAGCAGCTTGACGGGGGTTGTGGGAAACACCATATATTTT. Protein: CASSLTGVVGNTIYF. The rearrangement uses TRBV5-1 and TRBJ1-3, with D possibly being TRBD1 (5 bases). The CDR3 contains 15 residues. Germline values: CDR1 SGHRS, CDR2 YFSETQ. V was shortened by 1 base and J by 4 bases, with 12 bases between the two germline ends.

This chain joins TRBV28 and TRBJ1-2, with 9 bases that match TRBD1. The germline V gene has CDR1 MDHEN and CDR2 SYDVKM. The ends lost 5 bases at V and 8 bases at J; junction bases unmatched: 9. This CDR3 is built from 14 residues. This CDR3 reads CASSTSGTGSGYTF. The CDR3 DNA reads TGTGCCAGCAGTACTTCCGGGACAGGGTCGGGCTACACCTTC.

The DNA of the CDR3 is TGTGCCAGCTTCCGGGACAGGGGCACCGGGGAGCTGTTTTTT. This sequence encodes CASFRDRGTGELFF. The chain is built from TRBV18 and TRBJ2-2, with 10 nucleotides matching TRBD1. Germline V lookup: CDR1 KGHSH, CDR2 LQKENI. The CDR3 extends over 14 amino acids. Losses at the gene ends were 7 bases for V and 4 bases for J; bases not matched to a gene: 3.

The CDR3 DNA is TGTGCCAGTAGTATAGGGGCTAGCGGGAGCACAGATACGCAGTATTTT. It translates to CASSIGASGSTDTQYF. The chain uses TRBV19 and TRBJ2-3; 8 positions match TRBD2. Germline assignment: CDR1 LNHDA and CDR2 SQIVND (reference sequence). The CDR3 consists of 16 residues. With V trimmed by 1 base and J by 0 bases, 3 bases remained unmatched.

CDR3 sequence reads: CASSFDREEFF. CDR3 DNA: TGCGCCAGCAGCTTTGACAGGGAGGAGTTCTTC. V is TRBV5-1 and J is TRBJ2-1, with a weak D call TRBD1 (7 bases). The CDR3 totals 11 residues. Germline V CDR1 and CDR2: SGHRS, YFSETQ. Trimming left V 2 bases short and J 14 bases short, with 11 bases between.